A selection of T cell receptor beta chains follows, all from one sample in a study of beta chain features in type 1 diabetes. Only in-frame clones appear in the TCRdb table, and some are missing; sequencing was by immunoSEQ multiplex PCR. The table includes about 340,000 clones, 13% detected once. Sequences were obtained from naive CD4+ T cells from blood. The source of these receptors is a woman under 30 with type 1 diabetes. CDR3s include the opening cysteine and the closing phenylalanine or tryptophan. Fields, in order: clone size, V gene, J gene, D gene, CDR3 protein, CDR3 DNA. The D gene is left open where the match is weak. Clone size is given for some rows only: seen once, a few or many times, or a class if the clone is expanded.

-	TRBV7-9	TRBJ2-3	TRBD2	CASSGGGFGTDTQYF	TGTGCCAGCAGCGGGGGGGGTTTCGGCACAGATACGCAGTATTTT
few	TRBV19	TRBJ2-2	-	CAGKTRVGELFF	TGTGCCGGAAAGACTAGGGTCGGGGAGCTGTTTTTT
-	TRBV7-9	TRBJ1-1	TRBD1	CASSQRWDRWGAAEAFF	TGTGCCAGCAGTCAGAGATGGGACAGGTGGGGTGCGGCTGAAGCTTTCTTT
-	TRBV2	TRBJ2-1	TRBD2	CASTGIAGGPSEQFF	TGTGCCAGCACGGGGATAGCGGGAGGGCCGTCTGAGCAGTTCTTC
few	TRBV30	TRBJ2-2	-	CAWSVRLGGGELFF	TGTGCCTGGAGTGTACGCCTCGGAGGCGGGGAGCTGTTTTTT
-	TRBV11-2	TRBJ2-1	TRBD2	CASSFLAGRFNEQFF	TGTGCCAGCAGCTTTCTAGCGGGAAGGTTTAATGAGCAGTTCTTC
-	TRBV7-3	TRBJ1-1	-	CASSLQGTTGEAFF	TGTGCCAGCAGCTTGCAGGGTACAACAGGTGAAGCTTTCTTT
-	TRBV6-6	TRBJ2-1	TRBD2	CASVTSGGSYNEQFF	TGTGCCAGCGTTACTAGCGGGGGCTCCTACAATGAGCAGTTCTTC
few	TRBV18	TRBJ1-1	-	CASSPAWGSSNTEAFF	TGTGCCAGCTCACCAGCTTGGGGCAGCTCGAACACTGAAGCTTTCTTT
few	TRBV28	TRBJ2-7	TRBD2	CASSLRGGSTYEQYF	TGTGCCAGCAGTCTCCGGGGGGGGAGCACCTACGAGCAGTACTTC
few	TRBV15	TRBJ2-1	TRBD1	CATSREHGQAYNEQFF	TGTGCCACCAGCAGAGAACATGGACAGGCCTACAATGAGCAGTTCTTC
few	TRBV6-6	TRBJ1-5	-	CASSYGLNQPQHF	TGTGCCAGCAGTTATGGCCTCAATCAGCCCCAGCATTTT
few	TRBV29-1	TRBJ1-4	-	CSVAPGSEKLFF	TGCAGCGTTGCCCCCGGTAGTGAAAAACTGTTTTTT
-	TRBV30	TRBJ2-5	-	CAWSLGLAAETQYF	TGTGCCTGGAGTCTCGGATTAGCGGCAGAGACCCAGTACTTC
-	TRBV5-4	TRBJ2-3	TRBD2	CASSSRLAGGGQHTDTQYF	TGTGCCAGCAGCTCCAGACTAGCGGGAGGCGGACAACACACAGATACGCAGTATTTT
-	TRBV5-1	TRBJ2-7	TRBD1	CASSLNAGGQYEQYF	TGCGCCAGCAGCTTGAATGCAGGGGGCCAATACGAGCAGTACTTC
-	TRBV7-2	TRBJ2-1	-	CASSGGWVADEQFF	TGTGCCAGCAGCGGAGGGTGGGTTGCGGATGAGCAGTTCTTC
few	TRBV29-1	TRBJ2-5	-	CSVEGHAVRKETQYF	TGCAGCGTTGAAGGCCACGCCGTGCGTAAAGAGACCCAGTACTTC
-	TRBV5-1	TRBJ2-5	-	CASSLEYQETQYF	TGCGCCAGCAGCTTGGAATATCAAGAGACCCAGTACTTC
-	TRBV30	TRBJ2-2	-	CAWSRGRPNTGELFF	TGTGCCTGGAGCAGGGGCAGGCCGAACACCGGGGAGCTGTTTTTT
few	TRBV27	TRBJ1-2	-	CASSLNRAGGYTF	TGTGCCAGCAGTTTAAACCGCGCGGGGGGCTACACCTTC
-	TRBV20-1	TRBJ1-2	-	CSAVQGVGYTF	TGCAGTGCCGTCCAAGGAGTCGGCTACACCTTC
-	TRBV30	TRBJ2-2	-	CAHGQITGELFF	TGTGCCCATGGACAGATCACCGGGGAGCTGTTTTTT
few	TRBV2	TRBJ2-7	TRBD1	CASSPGQGSYEQYF	TGTGCCAGCAGTCCGGGACAGGGAAGTTACGAGCAGTACTTC
-	TRBV7-2	TRBJ2-1	TRBD2	CASSTSVTYNEQFF	TGTGCCAGCAGCACTAGCGTAACCTACAATGAGCAGTTCTTC
few	TRBV29-1	TRBJ2-1	TRBD2	CSVGDWGTSGNNEQFF	TGCAGCGTTGGGGATTGGGGGACTAGCGGGAACAATGAGCAGTTCTTC
-	TRBV5-1	TRBJ2-4	-	CASSLYGNIQYF	TGCGCCAGCAGCTTGTACGGGAACATTCAGTACTTC
few	TRBV4-2	TRBJ2-3	TRBD1	CASSPIVRQGARGDTQYF	TGTGCCAGCAGCCCAATAGTTCGACAGGGGGCGCGGGGAGATACGCAGTATTTT
-	TRBV7-9	TRBJ2-3	TRBD1	CASSLLGQGQFPDTQYF	TGTGCCAGCAGCTTGCTCGGACAGGGTCAATTCCCAGATACGCAGTATTTT
few	TRBV4-1	TRBJ2-5	TRBD2	CASSQVAGVETQYF	TGCGCCAGCAGCCAAGTAGCGGGAGTGGAGACCCAGTACTTC
few	TRBV28	TRBJ2-1	TRBD2	CASGTSGSLRNEQFF	TGTGCCAGCGGAACTAGCGGGAGTCTGCGGAATGAGCAGTTCTTC
-	TRBV7-9	TRBJ1-1	-	CASGGVGTEAFF	TGTGCCAGCGGGGGGGTTGGCACTGAAGCTTTCTTT
-	TRBV18	TRBJ2-3	-	CASSPVLDDTQYF	TGTGCCAGCTCCCCAGTACTAGATGATACGCAGTATTTT
few	TRBV29-1	TRBJ1-5	TRBD1	CSVLYTGQGSNQPQHF	TGCAGCGTCCTATACACCGGACAGGGGAGCAATCAGCCCCAGCATTTT
-	TRBV7-2	TRBJ1-2	-	CASSLVTGGYTF	TGTGCCAGCAGCTTAGTGACAGGTGGCTACACCTTC
-	TRBV5-1	TRBJ2-5	TRBD1	CASSLAPGTGSMETQYF	TGCGCCAGCAGCTTGGCGCCCGGGACAGGGTCGATGGAGACCCAGTACTTC
-	TRBV5-6	TRBJ2-3	-	CASKKLEIITDTQYF	TGTGCCAGCAAAAAGCTAGAGATTATCACAGATACGCAGTATTTT
-	TRBV6-5	TRBJ2-7	TRBD2	CASSLYSGKTYEQYF	TGTGCCAGCAGCCTATATAGCGGGAAGACCTACGAGCAGTACTTC
-	TRBV7-6	TRBJ1-1	-	CASSPGPILGAFF	TGTGCCAGCAGCCCAGGGCCCATCCTAGGAGCTTTCTTT
-	TRBV5-1	TRBJ1-2	-	CASSSGGYGYTF	TGCGCCAGCAGTTCCGGGGGCTATGGCTACACCTTC
-	TRBV11-2	TRBJ2-3	TRBD2	CASSLGTSGLTDTQYF	TGTGCCAGCAGCTTGGGGACTAGCGGACTCACAGATACGCAGTATTTT
few	TRBV18	TRBJ1-1	-	CASSPSIQVQSEAFF	TGTGCCAGCTCACCGAGTATACAGGTACAATCTGAAGCTTTCTTT
-	TRBV4-2	TRBJ2-1	TRBD2	CASSQVVSGSRNNEQFF	TGTGCCAGCAGCCAAGTGGTTAGCGGGAGTAGGAACAATGAGCAGTTCTTC
few	TRBV5-6	TRBJ2-1	-	CASSLSEGLNNEQFF	TGTGCCAGCAGCTTATCGGAGGGCCTTAACAATGAGCAGTTCTTC
-	TRBV11-3	TRBJ1-2	TRBD1	CASSGTGVGYGYTF	TGTGCCAGCAGCGGTACAGGGGTTGGCTATGGCTACACCTTC
-	TRBV18	TRBJ1-5	-	CASSIHWNQPQHF	TGTGCCAGCTCAATCCACTGGAATCAGCCCCAGCATTTT